This T cell receptor (beta chain) was captured by sequencing in a study of CD8+CD57+ T cells in acquired aplastic anemia (dated by TCRdb to the late 2010s). As for the study more broadly: A mean of approximately 3 ug of DNA, ranging from roughly 0.2 to 30 ug, was extracted from sorted CD4+ and CD8+ cells. CD8+CD57+ expansion was defined as a frequency above the mean frequency observed in healthy subjects. The research as a whole found: Fewer than 30 CD8+ CDR3 sequences were found in both patients and controls but appeared to be highly expressed in patients and within the immunodominant clones of the patients. Patients and healthy controls showed no significant difference in CD8+ Simpson's diversity (P=0.060).

TCR beta VDJ combination and CDR3 sequence profiling used genomic DNA as the template. TCR repertoire sequencing was run on an Illumina HiSeq 2000. Processing in the source paper ran as follows. Repertoire assessment relied on Simpson's diversity index, CDR3 size and DJ length profiles, and TRBV/TRBJ rearrangement plots. The most abundant DNA sequence in the deep sequencing data was defined as the immunodominant clone. CDR3 amino acid sequences were checked for sharing between subjects and were compared against published repertoires and the VDJdb database. Clones were called with MiXCR by TCRdb after fastp trimmed the public reads at Q25, and only in-frame beta chains were retained. Merged by CDR3 protein, the rows form single entries marked with the most common genes and DNA. The V and J calls and clone size are TCRdb's, not the authors'. Here the sample has a few hundred thousand distinct CDR3 sequences; approximately 79% occur a single time. The ten biggest clones cover approximately 40% of the sample.

The patients picked for sequencing were ones in whom flow cytometry had shown an expansion of CD8+CD57+ cells. Every patient had severe acquired aplastic anemia, diagnosed using the International Study of Aplastic Anemia and Agranulocytosis and Camitta criteria. No therapy had been received by the patients at the time of blood sampling. In this study, sorted CD4+ and CD8+ T cells from the blood of healthy subjects and of severe aplastic anemia patients had their TCR repertoires deep-sequenced. Patients were enrolled in the USA under clinicaltrials.gov protocols 00001620, 01623167, 00001397, 00071045, 00081523 and 00961064. Ficoll-Paque density gradient centrifugation was used to isolate peripheral blood mononuclear cells. Before DNA extraction, CD4+ and CD8+ T cells were sorted with FACS or magnetic beads. A remark on this clonotype: It has no known antigen specificity. No much larger clone is present one base from it, and per-base qualities are unavailable.

Including cysteine and phenylalanine, the CDR3 has 15 amino acids. The retained sequence is limited to the CDR3, 45 bases, with the frame set at the first base. The germline V gene (reference sequence) gives CDR1 as SEHNR and CDR2 as FQNEAQ. V gives up 3 bases and J gives up 7 bases, and the segment between their germline ends measures 18 bases. Sequenced sample: sorted CD4+, CD8+, or CD8+CD57+ T cells (not recorded which) from PBMCs. The sequence derives from a human donor with aplastic anemia. This chain is built from TRBV7-9 and TRBJ1-1; the D gene is perhaps TRBD1, from 5 matching bases. The nucleotides read TGTGCCAGCAGCTTTCCAGGCGGAGGGGAAGATGAAGCTTTCTTT. It is translated as CASSFPGGGEDEAFF.